The entry below gives a single T cell receptor beta chain sequence along with its context. The data belong to a study of blood T cell repertoires in COVID-19. Study background: From the United States, Italy and Spain came samples of acute and convalescent COVID-19. T cells, B-cell-depleted T cells, or PBMCs provided the cDNA or gDNA that served as material.

This CDR3 is built from 15 residues. Germline V gene sequence: CDR1 SGDLS, CDR2 YYNGEE. Losses at the gene ends were 5 bases for V and 2 bases for J; bases not matched to a gene: 3. The authors' processing: Reference gene primer amplification in the assay estimated nucleated cell counts. The data were produced by immunoSEQ multiplex PCR, yet TCRdb's version contains in-frame clones alone and is incomplete. The D gene and trimming were derived from the DNA, and the V and J assignments and clone size from that table. The data contain about 170,000 clones, over 70% of them singletons. This TCR was recovered from a woman older than 75 with active or convalescent COVID-19. Material: peripheral blood. This chain joins TRBV9 and TRBJ2-3; 12 bases align to TRBD1. The CDR3 DNA is TGTGCCAGCAGTGTGGGACAGGGGGCCACAGATACGCAGTATTTT. As protein: CASSVGQGATDTQYF.